There are a few counts of the clone carrying this T cell receptor (beta chain). The antigen is not known. The entry originates in a study of beta chain features in type 1 diabetes. The whole isolated RNA underwent reverse transcription, so sequencing captured expressed TCRB transcripts. Naive, central memory and regulatory T cell samples came to a mean of approximately 3.57 million reads. Sequenced by immunoSEQ multiplex PCR; TCRdb stores in-frame clones only, minus some. Among 600,000 or so clones, approximately 13% were seen once, and the ten largest hold over 0.1%. Whole-study results and caveats: The naive, central memory and Treg TCRB repertoires looked more alike in patients than they did in healthy donors. Moderate yet significant TCRB CDR3 shortening was seen in Type 1 diabetes patients in all four CD4+ subsets.

Each donor gave one heparinised blood draw averaging about 120 mL. The source material was naive CD4+ T cells from blood. The clonotype comes from a man in his thirties or forties with type 1 diabetes.

Written as DNA, the CDR3 is TGTGCCAGCACCCTCGAGGGGGTGCGGAGCTATGGCTACACCTTC. Amino acids: CASTLEGVRSYGYTF. J is TRBJ1-2 and V is TRBV5-4; D perhaps matches TRBD1 (6 bases). Trimming stripped 6 bases from V and 4 bases from J, with 19 bases between. CDR3 size: 15 residues. Germline V gene data show CDR1 as SGHNT and CDR2 as YYREEE (reference sequence).